Presented here are 20 T cell receptor beta chains from one specimen sequenced in a study of T cell responses to AZD1222 COVID-19 vaccine. TCRdb's copy holds only in-frame clones and misses some; the assay was immunoSEQ multiplex PCR. The sample lists some 160,000 clones; around 93% were seen once. The material sequenced was peripheral blood, taken on day 0 of AZD1222 vaccination. The source of these receptors is an adult in good health.

The rearrangement links TRBV6-5 to TRBJ1-2, with D perhaps TRBD1 (6 bases). V lost 5 bases and J lost 6, with 19 bases in between. The germline CDR1 and CDR2 sequences are MNHEY and SVGAGI. This CDR3 has 15 residues. The CDR3 DNA reads as TGTGCCAGCAGTCGCGGTCCGGCGGGGGCGAATGGCTACACCTTC. Its translation is CASSRGPAGANGYTF.

The rearrangement uses TRBV5-4 and TRBJ2-1; D possibly corresponds to TRBD2 (7 bases). Trimming shortened V by 3 bases and J by 0 bases, and 16 bases separated the two germline ends. This CDR3 has 17 residues. Germline V CDR1 and CDR2: SGHNT, YYREEE (reference sequence). In nucleotides, the CDR3 is TGTGCCAGCAGCTCAGGAGGGGCGGGGGCCTCCTACAATGAGCAGTTCTTC. Protein sequence: CASSSGGAGASYNEQFF.

The chain links TRBV5-5 to TRBJ1-3, with a tentative D call TRBD1 (5 bases). The V end lost 0 bases, the J end lost 0 bases, and 13 bases lay between the germline ends. CDR3 length: 17 residues. Per germline, CDR1 SGHKS and CDR2 YYEKEE (reference sequence). CDR3 protein: CASSLVPRQTSGNTIYF. For the CDR3, the DNA is TGTGCCAGCAGCTTGGTCCCCAGACAGACCTCTGGAAACACCATATATTTT.

A single count supports this clone. The CDR3 nucleotides read TGTGCCAGCAGGGGCCGGGGAAATGAAGCTTTCTTT. It translates to CASRGRGNEAFF. This rearrangement joins TRBV12-3 or TRBV12-4 to TRBJ1-1; no clear D. The V and J ends lost 6 bases and 7 bases respectively, with 12 bases between them. The CDR3 has 12 amino acids.

The chain recombines TRBV5-1 with TRBJ1-4; the D is unclear. Looked up from germline, CDR1 is SGHRS and CDR2 is YFSETQ. The ends were cut back, 0 bases at V and 0 bases at J, with 6 bases in the middle. The CDR3 consists of 15 residues. The CDR3 region has the DNA TGCGCCAGCAGCTTGGAACGATCAACTAATGAAAAACTGTTTTTT. Its protein is CASSLERSTNEKLFF.

The chain carries TRBV29-1 and TRBJ1-1; no clear D gene. V was trimmed by 4 bases and J by 5 bases, leaving 14 bases between them. The CDR3 consists of 13 residues. In germline, CDR1 is SQVTM, CDR2 ANQGSEA. The chain's CDR3 is CSVAFRLETEAFF. The CDR3 DNA reads as TGCAGCGTTGCGTTCAGGCTAGAGACTGAAGCTTTCTTT.

The table lists this clone with a count of one. This chain joins TRBV2 and TRBJ2-2; no clear D gene. The CDR3 has 15 residues. V was clipped by 3 bases and J by 4 bases, with 12 bases between them. Germline V gene data show CDR1 as SNHLY and CDR2 as FYNNEI. For the CDR3, the DNA is TGTGCCAGCAGTGACAGGCAGCCTTTCACCGGGGAGCTGTTTTTT. This encodes CASSDRQPFTGELFF.

J is TRBJ2-1 and V is TRBV7-8; TRBD2 agrees at 11 bases. This CDR3 is 17 amino acids long. Trimming cost V 7 bases and J 0 bases; bases outside gene matches: 8. Per the germline V gene, CDR1 is SGHVS and CDR2 is FQNEAQ. The CDR3, as DNA: TGTGCCAGCATTCCGGGACTAGCGGTAGACTCCTACAATGAGCAGTTCTTC. Encoded protein: CASIPGLAVDSYNEQFF.

In its sample, this clone was seen a few times. The gene calls are TRBV3-1 (or the pseudogene TRBV3-2) and TRBJ2-1, with D uncertain. CDR3 size: 13 residues. V gave up 0 bases and J gave up 8 bases, with 8 bases separating them. Germline lookup yields CDR1 LGHDT and CDR2 YNNKEL (reference sequence). The CDR3 coding sequence is TGTGCCAGCAGCCAAGATTACGGAGATGAGCAGTTCTTC. It specifies CASSQDYGDEQFF.

This chain links TRBV5-1 with TRBJ2-5; 10 bases are a match to TRBD2. CDR3 length: 16 amino acids. Germline CDR1 is SGHRS and CDR2 is YFSETQ. V lost 7 bases, J lost 2 bases, and 11 bases stayed unmatched. The DNA for the CDR3 is TGCGCCAGCTGGGTGGGGGGAGCGGGAGGGCAAGAGACCCAGTACTTC. Protein: CASWVGGAGGQETQYF.

The CDR3 protein is CASSVVNRGTDTQYF. The CDR3 nucleotides read TGTGCCAGCAGCGTCGTGAACAGGGGCACAGATACGCAGTATTTT. V usage is TRBV9 and J usage is TRBJ2-3, with D possibly TRBD1 on 6 matching bases. V lost 2 bases, J lost 1 base, and 11 bases lay in between. Germline CDR1 SGDLS, CDR2 YYNGEE. The CDR3 sequence is 15 residues long.

This clone has just one count. The V gene is TRBV27, the J gene TRBJ2-5, with 9 bases identical to TRBD2. The J segment lost 2 bases and the V segment lost 6 bases, leaving 7 bases of the junction unmatched. Per germline, CDR1 MNHEY and CDR2 SMNVEV (reference sequence). The CDR3 is made up of 15 amino acids. CDR3 sequence reads: CASRLTSGKQETQYF. Written as DNA, the CDR3 is TGTGCCAGCAGACTGACTAGCGGCAAGCAAGAGACCCAGTACTTC.

This sequence joins TRBV3-1 (or the pseudogene TRBV3-2) and TRBJ2-1; 11 positions agree with TRBD1. J was trimmed by 9 bases and V by 4 bases; bases with no gene match: 8. Per germline, CDR1 LGHDT and CDR2 YNNKEL (reference sequence). The CDR3 length is 15 residues. The CDR3 coding sequence is TGTGCCAGCAGCCTGTCCGGGACAGGGGGTCGTGAGCAGTTCTTC. This encodes CASSLSGTGGREQFF.

V and J are TRBV10-3 and TRBJ2-1, with D perhaps TRBD2 (6 bases). This CDR3 region has 14 residues. Trimming pared 6 bases from V and 4 bases from J, leaving 13 bases between. Per the germline V gene, CDR1 is ENHRY and CDR2 is SYGVKD. In nucleotides, the CDR3 is TGTGCCATCAGGGGCGGGAACGAGTACAATGAGCAGTTCTTC. As protein: CAIRGGNEYNEQFF.

This rearrangement joins TRBV30 to TRBJ2-4; 12 nucleotides align to TRBD1. V was clipped by 2 bases and J by 7 bases; unmatched bases: 12. The CDR3 length is 17 residues. Germline values: CDR1 GTSNPN, CDR2 SVGIG (reference sequence). CDR3 region: CAWSQGVGTGGWNIQYF. The CDR3 bases are TGTGCCTGGAGTCAGGGGGTCGGGACAGGGGGCTGGAACATTCAGTACTTC.

This clone was picked up one time. The chain is built from TRBV5-1 and TRBJ1-1; D possibly corresponds to TRBD1 (6 bases). V lost 3 bases and J 4 bases, leaving 10 bases between the germline ends. Germline V gene data show CDR1 as SGHRS and CDR2 as YFSETQ. The CDR3 has 13 amino acids. The chain's CDR3 is CASSSGEGTEAFF. The DNA of the CDR3 is TGCGCCAGCAGCTCAGGGGAGGGCACTGAAGCTTTCTTT. The full variable domain, with the rest looked up from reference TRBV5-1 and TRBJ1-1, is KAGVTQTPRYLIKTRGQQVTLSCSPISGHRSVSWYQQTPGQGLQFLFEYFSETQRNKGNFPGRFSGRQFSNSRSEMNVSTLELGDSALYLCASSSGEGTEAFFGQGTRLTVV.

The chain couples TRBV7-2 to TRBJ2-1; D gene uncertain. Germline CDR1 reads SGHTA; CDR2 reads FQGNSA. The CDR3 has 13 amino acids. V dropped 5 bases and J dropped 6 bases, with 11 bases sitting between them. CDR3 residues: CASSTRHSNEQFF. DNA of the CDR3: TGTGCCAGCAGCACGCGTCACTCCAATGAGCAGTTCTTC.

V is TRBV2 and J is TRBJ2-1, with D uncertain. The CDR3 loop spans 17 amino acids. Germline values: CDR1 SNHLY, CDR2 FYNNEI. V was trimmed by 5 bases and J by 6 bases, leaving 23 bases between them. The DNA of the CDR3 is TGTGCCAGCAGTTCCCCGCGCCCGGGCCCCGGCGGCAATGAGCAGTTCTTC. Amino acids: CASSSPRPGPGGNEQFF.

This clone occurred once. The rearrangement uses TRBV6-2 or TRBV6-3 and TRBJ2-1; D gene ambiguous. Per germline, CDR1 MNHEY and CDR2 SVGEGT. The length of the CDR3 is 12 residues. V was trimmed by 2 bases and J by 10 bases, leaving 9 bases between them. CDR3 in DNA: TGTGCCAGCAGTTACCGGGTCCAAGAGCAGTTCTTC. Its translation is CASSYRVQEQFF.

J is TRBJ1-1 and V is TRBV11-2; D is perhaps TRBD1 (5 bases). This CDR3 is built from 13 residues. Germline V gives CDR1 SGHAT, CDR2 FQNNGV. V lost 4 bases and J 10 bases, leaving 16 bases between the germline ends. CDR3 loop: CASSSAEGRPAFF. DNA for the CDR3: TGTGCCAGCAGCTCTGCGGAGGGACGACCAGCTTTCTTT.